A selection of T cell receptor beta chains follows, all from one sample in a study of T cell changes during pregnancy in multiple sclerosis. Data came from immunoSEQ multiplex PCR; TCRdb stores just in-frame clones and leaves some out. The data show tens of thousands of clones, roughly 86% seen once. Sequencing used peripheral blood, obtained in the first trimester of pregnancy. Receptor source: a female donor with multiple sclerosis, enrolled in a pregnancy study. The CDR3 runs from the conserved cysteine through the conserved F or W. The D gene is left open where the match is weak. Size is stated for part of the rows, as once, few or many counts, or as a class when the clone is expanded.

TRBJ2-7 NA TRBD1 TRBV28 CASSGGDRGPYEQYF TGTGCCAGCAGTGGGGGGGACAGGGGGCCGTACGAGCAGTACTTC
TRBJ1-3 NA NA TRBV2 CASRGVLSGNTIYF TGTGCCAGCAGGGGCGTCTTATCTGGAAACACCATATATTTT
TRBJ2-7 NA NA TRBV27 CATSPGHHYEQYF TGTGCCACTTCACCGGGACATCACTACGAGCAGTACTTC
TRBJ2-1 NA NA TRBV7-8 CASSLGLVSNEQFF TGTGCCAGCAGTTTAGGGCTAGTTTCCAATGAGCAGTTCTTC
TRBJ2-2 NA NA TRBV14 CASSQRQHTNPNTGELFF TGTGCCAGCAGCCAACGACAGCACACCAATCCGAACACCGGGGAGCTGTTTTTT
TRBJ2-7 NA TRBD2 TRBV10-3 CAISGPGSGQHKSSYEQYF TGTGCCATCAGTGGCCCTGGTAGCGGGCAGCACAAAAGCTCCTACGAGCAGTACTTC
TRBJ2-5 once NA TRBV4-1 CASSQDLGTIVTQYF TGCGCCAGCAGCCAAGATCTAGGCACCATCGTGACCCAGTACTTC
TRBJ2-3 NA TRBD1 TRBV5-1 CASSLGQGITDTQYF TGCGCCAGCAGCTTGGGACAGGGGATCACAGATACGCAGTATTTT
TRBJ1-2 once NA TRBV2 CASSESWAGYTF TGTGCCAGCAGTGAAAGCTGGGCTGGCTACACCTTC
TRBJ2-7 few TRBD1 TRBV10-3 CAISGSGGSYEQYF TGTGCCATCAGTGGATCAGGGGGCTCCTACGAGCAGTACTTC
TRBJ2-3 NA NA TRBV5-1 CASSLGGRLSTDTQYF TGCGCCAGCAGCTTGGGGGGGCGGTTAAGCACAGATACGCAGTATTTT
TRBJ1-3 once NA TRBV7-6 CASSFMPSSGNTIYF TGTGCCAGCAGCTTCATGCCCAGCTCTGGAAACACCATATATTTT
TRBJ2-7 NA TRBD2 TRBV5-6 CASSSLSAGVIEQYF TGTGCCAGCAGCTCACTCTCAGCGGGAGTTATCGAGCAGTACTTC
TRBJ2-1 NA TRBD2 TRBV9 CASSVSGRPVDEQFF TGTGCCAGCAGCGTGAGCGGGAGGCCCGTTGATGAGCAGTTCTTC
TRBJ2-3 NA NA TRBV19 CASTPRMGGGDTQYF TGTGCCAGTACCCCGCGGATGGGGGGAGGAGATACGCAGTATTTT
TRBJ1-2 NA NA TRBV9 CASSVAEEAYGYTF TGTGCCAGCAGCGTAGCGGAGGAGGCCTATGGCTACACCTTC
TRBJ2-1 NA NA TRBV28 CASSFGGSYNEQFF TGTGCCAGCAGTTTTGGAGGGTCCTACAATGAGCAGTTCTTC
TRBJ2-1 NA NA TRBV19 CASSPGLSSYNEQFF TGTGCCAGTAGTCCGGGACTTTCATCCTACAATGAGCAGTTCTTC
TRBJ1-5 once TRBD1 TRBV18 CASSQHEQGSQHF TGTGCCAGCTCACAACACGAACAGGGGTCCCAGCATTTT
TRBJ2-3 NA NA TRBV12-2 CASRLAVAGGNTDTQYF NA
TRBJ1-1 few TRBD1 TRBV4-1 CASSQRVGQGYGNTEAFF TGCGCCAGCAGCCAACGGGTGGGACAGGGGTATGGGAACACTGAAGCTTTCTTT
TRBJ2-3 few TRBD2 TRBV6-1 CASSGLAGGPDTQYF TGTGCCAGCAGTGGACTAGCGGGAGGGCCAGATACGCAGTATTTT
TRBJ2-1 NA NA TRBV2 CASSKEGDEQFF TGTGCCAGCAGTAAAGAGGGGGATGAGCAGTTCTTC
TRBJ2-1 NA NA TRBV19 CASSIVGTQSNEQFF TGTGCCAGTAGTATAGTGGGGACTCAGAGCAATGAGCAGTTCTTC
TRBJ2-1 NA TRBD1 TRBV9 CASSVTGTGGNEQFF TGTGCCAGCAGCGTGACCGGGACAGGGGGCAATGAGCAGTTCTTC
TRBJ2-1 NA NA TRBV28 CASRGPYNEQFF TGTGCCAGCAGGGGGCCCTACAATGAGCAGTTCTTC
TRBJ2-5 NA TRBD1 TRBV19 CASSETGAETQYF TGTGCCAGTAGTGAGACAGGGGCAGAGACCCAGTACTTC
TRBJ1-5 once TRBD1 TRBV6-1 CASSGDRGRNQPQHF TGTGCCAGCAGTGGGGACAGGGGGCGCAATCAGCCCCAGCATTTT
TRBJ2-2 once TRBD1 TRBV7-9 CASSPRQGSYTGELFF TGTGCCAGCAGCCCCCGACAGGGTTCGTACACCGGGGAGCTGTTTTTT
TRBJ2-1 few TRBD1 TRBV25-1 CASSVATGGYEQFF TGTGCCAGCAGTGTCGCCACAGGGGGATATGAGCAGTTCTTC
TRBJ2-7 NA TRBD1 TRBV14 CASSQVHKGEPGQGPIPNYEQYF TGTGCCAGCAGCCAAGTTCATAAGGGGGAACCGGGACAGGGGCCGATCCCCAACTACGAGCAGTACTTC
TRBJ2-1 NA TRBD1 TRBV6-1 CASSGGQGEINEQFF TGTGCCAGCAGTGGGGGACAGGGGGAAATCAATGAGCAGTTCTTC
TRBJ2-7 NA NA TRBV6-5 CASSYSTSTAYEQYF TGTGCCAGCAGTTACTCGACCTCGACAGCCTACGAGCAGTACTTC
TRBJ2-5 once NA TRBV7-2 CASSLMEQETQYF TGTGCCAGCAGCTTAATGGAGCAAGAGACCCAGTACTTC
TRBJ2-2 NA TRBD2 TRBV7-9 CASSSEGTSPGELFF TGTGCCAGCAGCTCGGAAGGGACTAGTCCCGGGGAGCTGTTTTTT
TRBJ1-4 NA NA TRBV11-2 CASSPGGEKLFF TGTGCCAGCAGCCCCGGGGGTGAAAAACTGTTTTTT
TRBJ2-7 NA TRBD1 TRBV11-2 CASSLERTGGSEQYF TGTGCCAGCAGCTTAGAGCGGACAGGGGGTTCCGAGCAGTACTTC
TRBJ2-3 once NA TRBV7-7 CASSFPPFYTQYF TGTGCCAGCAGCTTCCCCCCCTTTTATACGCAGTATTTT
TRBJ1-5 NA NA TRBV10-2 CASSEVGRGGNQPQHF TGCGCCAGCAGTGAGGTCGGTAGGGGCGGCAATCAGCCCCAGCATTTT
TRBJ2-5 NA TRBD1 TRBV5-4 CASSLGGQGRETQYF TGTGCCAGCAGCTTGGGCGGACAGGGTAGGGAGACCCAGTACTTC
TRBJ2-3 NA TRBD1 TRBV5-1 CASSLGQGAADTQYF TGCGCCAGCAGCTTGGGGCAGGGGGCTGCAGATACGCAGTATTTT
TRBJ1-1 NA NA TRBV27 CATWTENTEAFF TGTGCCACCTGGACAGAAAACACTGAAGCTTTCTTT
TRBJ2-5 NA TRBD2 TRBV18 CASSKGLAGIQTQYF TGTGCCAGCTCCAAGGGACTAGCGGGGATCCAGACCCAGTACTTC
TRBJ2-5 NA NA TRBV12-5 CASGLRTVRQETQYF TGTGCTAGTGGTTTGAGGACAGTTCGCCAAGAGACCCAGTACTTC
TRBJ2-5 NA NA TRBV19 CAVRGSTGETQYF TGTGCCGTCAGGGGCAGCACCGGAGAGACCCAGTACTTC
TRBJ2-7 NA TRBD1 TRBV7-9 CASSLLQGPYEQYF TGTGCCAGCAGCTTACTACAGGGGCCTTACGAGCAGTACTTC
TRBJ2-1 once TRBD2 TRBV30 CAWTHSGKGFDEQFF TGTGCCTGGACTCATAGCGGGAAGGGGTTCGATGAGCAGTTCTTC
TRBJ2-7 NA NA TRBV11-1 CASSLGRNEQYF TGTGCCAGCAGCTTAGGGCGGAACGAGCAGTACTTC
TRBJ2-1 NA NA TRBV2 CASSAPPGVIFF TGTGCCAGCAGTGCCCCTCCGGGAGTAATTTTCTTC
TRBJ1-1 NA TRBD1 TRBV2 CASMLTGGNTEAFF TGTGCCAGCATGCTGACAGGGGGCAACACTGAAGCTTTCTTT
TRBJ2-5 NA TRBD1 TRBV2 CASNNRGEVQYF TGTGCCAGCAACAACAGGGGGGAGGTCCAGTACTTC
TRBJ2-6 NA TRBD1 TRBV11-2 CASSPRQGAAGANVLTF TGTGCCAGCAGCCCAAGACAGGGGGCAGCTGGGGCCAACGTCCTGACTTTC
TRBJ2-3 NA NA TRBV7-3 CASSPTSTDTQYF TGTGCCAGCAGCCCAACTAGCACGGATACGCAGTATTTT
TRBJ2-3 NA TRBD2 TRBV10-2 CASSSERGLDTQYF TGCGCCAGCAGTTCCGAGCGGGGACTAGATACGCAGTATTTT
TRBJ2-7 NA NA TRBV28 CASSPPGLASYEQYF TGTGCCAGCAGCCCCCCGGGACTGGCGTCCTACGAGCAGTACTTC
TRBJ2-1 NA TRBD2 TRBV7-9 CASTPLRESSYNEQFF TGTGCCAGCACCCCTTTGCGGGAGAGTTCCTACAATGAGCAGTTCTTC
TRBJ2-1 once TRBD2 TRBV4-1 CASSPTSGEYNEQFF TGCGCCAGCAGCCCAACTAGCGGGGAGTACAATGAGCAGTTCTTC
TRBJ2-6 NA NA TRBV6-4 CASSDSIQGLSGANVLTF TGTGCCAGCAGTGACTCGATACAGGGACTAAGTGGGGCCAACGTCCTGACTTTC